One sample yielded the 24 T cell receptor beta chains listed below, sequenced in a study of shared T cell receptors in the human thymus. Sequenced by immunoSEQ multiplex PCR; TCRdb stores in-frame clones only, minus some. The table shows 650,000 to 950,000 clones, with approximately 83% occurring only once. A further study also used this sample, focusing on human thymus T cells.

Sequencing was done on a sample of thymocytes. The receptor set was obtained from a girl less than two years old with a congenital heart defect.

The chain employs TRBV29-1 and TRBJ2-1, with D hard to call. The germline CDR1 and CDR2 sequences are SQVTM and ANQGSEA. The CDR3 is 11 residues long. The CDR3 protein is CGLEREPEQFF. CDR3 DNA: TGCGGCCTTGAGAGAGAACCTGAGCAGTTCTTC.

This rearrangement joins TRBV4-3 to TRBJ2-1; no firm D call. V was cut by 2 bases and J by 8 bases, with 16 bases left in between. The V gene's germline CDR1 is LGHNA and CDR2 YSLEER. The CDR3 extends over 15 amino acids. The CDR3 region has the DNA TGCGCCAGCAGCCAACTACCCCTTATTAGAGATGAGCAGTTCTTC. It yields the protein CASSQLPLIRDEQFF.

The chain has TRBV7-2 and TRBJ2-1; 7 bases map to TRBD2. Trimming cost V 4 bases and J 3 bases; bases outside gene matches: 12. Germline V gives CDR1 SGHTA, CDR2 FQGNSA. CDR3 length equals 17 residues. The DNA for the CDR3 is TGTGCCAGCAGCTCCCCCCCACGGCGGGGGAACTACAATGAGCAGTTCTTC. Residues: CASSSPPRRGNYNEQFF.

The chain couples TRBV27 to TRBJ1-4, with a weak D call TRBD1 (6 bases). The germline V gene has CDR1 MNHEY and CDR2 SMNVEV (reference sequence). The CDR3 is 15 residues long. The V end lost 5 bases, the J end lost 3 bases, and 13 bases lay between the germline ends. CDR3 DNA: TGTGCCAGCAGTCACCTGGGGGGGCCTAATGAAAAACTGTTTTTT. It yields the protein CASSHLGGPNEKLFF.

CDR3 sequence: CASSIQSIDHRGEKLFF. The CDR3, as DNA: TGTGCCAGTAGTATACAGTCCATAGATCACAGGGGAGAAAAACTGTTTTTT. This rearrangement joins TRBV19 to TRBJ1-4; 7 bases fit TRBD1. Trimming cost V 2 bases and J 8 bases; bases outside gene matches: 14. The germline V gene has CDR1 LNHDA and CDR2 SQIVND (reference sequence). The CDR3 sequence is 17 residues long.

The rearrangement links TRBV5-6 to TRBJ1-1; D remains ambiguous. Trimming shortened V by 2 bases and J by 10 bases, and 9 bases separated the two germline ends. The CDR3 consists of 11 residues. The germline V gene encodes CDR1 SGHDT and CDR2 YYEEEE. This CDR3 is CASSFGFRAFF. DNA for the CDR3: TGTGCCAGCAGCTTCGGGTTTCGAGCTTTCTTT.

The CDR3 sequence is CASSPVAQGEITEAFF. CDR3 nucleotide sequence: TGTGCCAGCAGCCCGGTTGCACAGGGGGAGATAACTGAAGCTTTCTTT. The chain combines TRBV7-2 with TRBJ1-1; 8 nucleotides line up with TRBD1. The CDR3 sequence is 16 residues long. CDR1 SGHTA and CDR2 FQGNSA come from the germline V gene. Trimming removed 5 bases from V and 5 bases from J; junction bases left unmatched: 13.

This clone occurred once. This sample includes further DNA sequences coding for the same CDR3. The chain employs TRBV27 and TRBJ1-2; 10 nucleotides agree with TRBD1. The CDR3 loop spans 16 amino acids. CDR1 is MNHEY and CDR2 is SMNVEV in the germline V gene (reference sequence). Trimming removed 0 bases from V and 2 bases from J; junction bases left unmatched: 3. CDR3 amino acids: CASSLSRQGANYGYTF. In nucleotides, the CDR3 is TGTGCCAGCAGTTTATCTCGACAGGGGGCGAACTATGGCTACACCTTC.

This clone was counted a few times. The rearrangement uses TRBV6-6 and TRBJ1-5; 9 nucleotides align to TRBD1. The CDR3 runs to 15 residues. The V and J ends lost 10 bases and 5 bases, in that order; junction bases with no gene match: 12. CDR1 and CDR2 (germline): MNHNY, SVGAGI (reference sequence). This CDR3 is CATGRGTGPDQPQHF. The CDR3 DNA sequence: TGTGCCACCGGACGTGGGACAGGGCCCGATCAGCCCCAGCATTTT.

The chain combines TRBV19 with TRBJ1-1; possibly TRBD1 for D (5 bases). With 6 bases removed from V and 5 bases from J, the gap between germline ends came to 16 bases. The CDR3 sequence is 14 residues long. From germline, CDR1 is LNHDA and CDR2 SQIVND (reference sequence). CDR3 protein: CASRTHGAGTEAFF. Here the CDR3 DNA reads TGTGCCAGTAGGACTCATGGGGCTGGGACTGAAGCTTTCTTT.

This chain links TRBV5-6 with TRBJ1-1, with D possibly TRBD1 on 5 matching bases. Trimming removed 4 bases from V and 4 bases from J, with 26 bases in between. The length of the CDR3 is 18 residues. The germline gives CDR1 SGHDT, CDR2 YYEEEE. The CDR3 DNA reads TGTGCCAGCAGCCAGGTGACGATCCGGGGGGGACCTGGCACTGAAGCTTTCTTT. Encoded protein: CASSQVTIRGGPGTEAFF. The full variable domain, rest sourced from reference TRBV5-6 and TRBJ1-1, is DAGVTQSPTHLIKTRGQQVTLRCSPKSGHDTVSWYQQALGQGPQFIFQYYEEEERQRGNFPDRFSGHQFPNYSSELNVNALLLGDSALYLCASSQVTIRGGPGTEAFFGQGTRLTVV.

This sequence joins TRBV6-6 and TRBJ1-1, with D unresolved. Germline lookup yields CDR1 MNHNY and CDR2 SVGAGI (reference sequence). This CDR3 is built from 11 residues. Between the trimmed V and J ends, which lost 6 bases and 1 base, there was a span of 3 bases. In nucleotides, the CDR3 is TGTGCCAGCAGCGGGAACACTGAAGCTTTCTTT. Amino acids: CASSGNTEAFF.

This chain links TRBV9 with TRBJ1-3; the D is unclear. Per germline, CDR1 SGDLS and CDR2 YYNGEE. Trimming cost V 4 bases and J 0 bases, with 26 bases left between them. The CDR3 spans 20 residues. CDR3 DNA: TGTGCCAGCAGCCGTAGTGTGAGGGAAAAAAATGACCCCTCTGGAAACACCATATATTTT. This gives the protein CASSRSVREKNDPSGNTIYF.

The chain uses TRBV28 and TRBJ2-3; TRBD1 aligns across 7 bases. CDR3 length: 13 amino acids. The V gene end was trimmed by 3 bases and the J gene end by 6 bases; junction bases not matched to a gene: 3. The V gene's germline CDR1 is MDHEN and CDR2 SYDVKM. CDR3 loop: CASSLGRGDTQYF. The CDR3 region has the DNA TGTGCCAGCAGTTTGGGCAGGGGGGATACGCAGTATTTT. The complete variable domain, with remaining parts taken from reference TRBV28 and TRBJ2-3, reads DVKVTQSSRYLVKRTGEKVFLECVQDMDHENMFWYRQDPGLGLRLIYFSYDVKMKEKGDIPEGYSVSREKKERFSLILESASTNQTSMYLCASSLGRGDTQYFGPGTRLTVL.

V gene TRBV29-1 combines with J gene TRBJ1-1; weak D call: TRBD1 (6 bases). CDR3 length: 20 amino acids. CDR1 and CDR2 (germline): SQVTM, ANQGSEA. The germline V and J ends were trimmed by 5 bases and 6 bases, with 37 bases remaining between them. This chain's CDR3 is CSVHPKTLQGLTSLSAEAFF. The CDR3 DNA follows: TGCAGCGTTCACCCGAAAACTTTACAGGGCCTCACTTCCCTTTCAGCTGAAGCTTTCTTT.

This chain joins TRBV14 and TRBJ2-3; the match to TRBD2 covers 8 bases. V shed 2 bases and J 4 bases; nucleotides not matched to a gene: 11. Germline assignment: CDR1 SGHDN and CDR2 FVKESK. The CDR3 loop spans 17 amino acids. CDR3 sequence (DNA): TGTGCCAGCAGCCAAAGTTGGGGGCGGGGGGTGGCAGATACGCAGTATTTT. Translated: CASSQSWGRGVADTQYF. The variable domain in full, completed from reference TRBV14 and TRBJ2-3, reads EAGVTQFPSHSVIEKGQTVTLRCDPISGHDNLYWYRRVMGKEIKFLLHFVKESKQDESGMPNNRFLAERTGGTYSTLKVQPAELEDSGVYFCASSQSWGRGVADTQYFGPGTRLTVL.

This clone has more than one count but fewer than ten. The V call is TRBV18, the J call TRBJ1-2; the match to TRBD1 covers 8 bases. Unmatched junction bases numbered 5, after V lost 5 bases and J lost 0 bases. CDR3 length equals 15 residues. CDR1 is KGHSH, CDR2 LQKENI, per germline. The CDR3 reads CASSEDRATNYGYTF. CDR3 nucleotide sequence: TGTGCCAGCTCAGAGGACAGGGCAACTAACTATGGCTACACCTTC.

The rearrangement links TRBV4-3 to TRBJ1-2, with 7 bases lining up with TRBD1. V gave up 0 bases and J gave up 4 bases; unmatched junction bases: 14. CDR1 LGHNA and CDR2 YSLEER come from the germline V gene. This CDR3 spans 18 amino acids. CDR3 protein: CASSQDFLLLTGLYGYTF. CDR3 nucleotides: TGCGCCAGCAGCCAAGATTTCCTTCTTCTGACAGGGCTCTATGGCTACACCTTC.

J is TRBJ1-1 and V is TRBV19, with 7 positions matching TRBD1. The germline V gene encodes CDR1 LNHDA and CDR2 SQIVND (reference sequence). This CDR3 is built from 15 residues. The J segment lost 1 base and the V segment lost 7 bases, leaving 9 bases of the junction unmatched. Here the CDR3 DNA reads TGTGCCAGTAATAATGGGACAGAGAAGAACACTGAAGCTTTCTTT. Translated, it gives CASNNGTEKNTEAFF. Full variable domain (missing parts from reference TRBV19 and TRBJ1-1): DGGITQSPKYLFRKEGQNVTLSCEQNLNHDAMYWYRQDPGQGLRLIYYSQIVNDFQKGDIAEGYSVSREKKESFPLTVTSAQKNPTAFYLCASNNGTEKNTEAFFGQGTRLTVV.

This rearrangement joins TRBV7-3 to TRBJ2-2; D possibly corresponds to TRBD1 (5 bases). Germline V lookup: CDR1 SGHTA, CDR2 FQGTGA. V gave up 5 bases and J gave up 1 base, with 17 bases separating them. CDR3 size: 17 residues. CDR3 in amino acids: CASSDETDIENTGELFF. The DNA of the CDR3 is TGTGCCAGCAGCGACGAGACGGACATCGAGAACACCGGGGAGCTGTTTTTT.

V is TRBV11-2 and J is TRBJ1-1; possibly TRBD1 for D (5 bases). The CDR3 is 15 amino acids. Germline V gene data show CDR1 as SGHAT and CDR2 as FQNNGV. The ends were cut back, 5 bases at V and 5 bases at J, with 18 bases in the middle. CDR3 nucleotides: TGTGCCAGCAGCCCGTTAACAGGATTGGGGACTGAAGCTTTCTTT. Amino acids: CASSPLTGLGTEAFF.

In this sample, this clone turned up once. V and J are TRBV29-1 and TRBJ1-2; D is ambiguous. Germline-derived CDR1 and CDR2 are SQVTM and ANQGSEA. The CDR3 has 13 residues. Trimming removed 5 bases at V and 2 bases at J, with 12 bases between. The DNA for the CDR3 is TGCAGCGTTCCGACGGGTGGGAACTATGGCTACACCTTC. Amino acids: CSVPTGGNYGYTF.

The J gene is TRBJ1-2, the V gene TRBV11-2; TRBD1 agrees at 8 bases. The CDR3 is 18 residues long. V shed 6 bases, J shed 6 bases, and the junction held 21 bases outside the gene matches. Germline-derived CDR1 and CDR2 are SGHAT and FQNNGV. CDR3 loop: CASRTKRGQAGGIDGYTF. CDR3 in DNA: TGTGCCAGCAGGACAAAAAGGGGACAGGCAGGAGGTATCGATGGCTACACCTTC.

This clone turned up a few times. The chain joins TRBV6-5 to TRBJ2-7; 8 bases map to TRBD1. Trimming removed 2 bases from V and 2 bases from J; junction bases left unmatched: 2. The CDR3 spans 14 residues. Germline CDR1 is MNHEY and CDR2 is SVGAGI. For the CDR3, the DNA is TGTGCCAGCAGTTACGGGACAGGAACCTACGAGCAGTACTTC. It specifies CASSYGTGTYEQYF.